This T cell receptor (beta chain) was documented in a study of blood T cell repertoires in COVID-19. Across the study: Some COVID-19 samples were acute and others convalescent; all came from the United States, Italy and Spain.

TCRdb keeps only in-frame clones here, not all; method: immunoSEQ multiplex PCR. In the table there are about 430,000 clones, roughly 90% of which are singletons. Participants classified as exposed had met a COVID-19 case within 2 weeks before study entry. The ends lost 0 bases at V and 7 bases at J; junction bases unmatched: 13. CDR1 and CDR2 (germline): MGHRA, YSYEKL. This CDR3 is 18 amino acids long. This chain uses TRBV4-1 with TRBJ2-5; TRBD1 matches 11 bases. The TCR originated in a woman in her late teens or twenties who had been exposed to COVID-19. The sample consisted of PBMCs or T cells enriched from blood (not recorded which). The CDR3 region is CASSQDQDRGRIVGTQYF. The CDR3 DNA is TGCGCCAGCAGCCAAGATCAGGACAGGGGGCGAATAGTCGGGACCCAGTACTTC.